Below, 28 T cell receptor beta chains from the same sample are listed, as sequenced in a study of blood T cell repertoires in COVID-19. Sequenced by immunoSEQ multiplex PCR; TCRdb stores in-frame clones only, minus some. Of just over 650,000 clones listed, 70% to 90% are singletons. The material sequenced was peripheral blood. These TCRs come from a woman aged 18-29 years with acute or convalescent COVID-19.

CDR3 bases: TGTGCCAGCAGCCTATCGTCGGGGAACAGGCAGTACTTC. It encodes CASSLSSGNRQYF. The chain links TRBV6-5 to TRBJ2-7; D perhaps matches TRBD2 (5 bases). The CDR3 sequence is 13 residues long. Germline-derived CDR1 and CDR2 are MNHEY and SVGAGI. V lost 6 bases to trimming and J lost 9 bases, with 18 bases between them.

CDR3 coding DNA: TGTGCCACCAGTGGATCCGGGTCGGGGGAGACCCAGTACTTC. As protein: CATSGSGSGETQYF. The J gene is TRBJ2-5, the V gene TRBV24-1; weak D call: TRBD2 (5 bases). The V end lost 5 bases, the J end lost 5 bases, and 14 bases lay between the germline ends. The CDR3 length is 14 residues. CDR1 and CDR2 from the germline V gene are KGHDR and SFDVKD.

The J gene is TRBJ1-1, the V gene TRBV15, with 7 positions matching TRBD1. The CDR3 is 16 amino acids. Losses at the gene ends were 5 bases for V and 1 base for J; bases not matched to a gene: 10. The germline V gene encodes CDR1 LNHNV and CDR2 YYDKDF (reference sequence). The CDR3 sequence: CATSSLEGQWNTEAFF. The CDR3 DNA follows: TGTGCCACCAGCTCTTTAGAGGGACAGTGGAACACTGAAGCTTTCTTT. The full variable domain, rest sourced from reference TRBV15 and TRBJ1-1, is DAMVIQNPRYQVTQFGKPVTLSCSQTLNHNVMYWYQQKSSQAPKLLFHYYDKDFNNEADTPDNFQSRRPNTSFCFLDIRSPGLGDTAMYLCATSSLEGQWNTEAFFGQGTRLTVV.

V and J are TRBV6-5 and TRBJ2-7; D may be TRBD1 (6 bases). Per the germline V gene, CDR1 is MNHEY and CDR2 is SVGAGI. The length of the CDR3 is 14 residues. V gave up 6 bases and J gave up 3 bases, with 15 bases separating them. DNA of the CDR3: TGTGCCAGCAGAGCCGGGACACCGAACTACGAGCAGTACTTC. Its protein product is CASRAGTPNYEQYF.

CDR3 loop: CASVGRNYNSPLHF. Written as DNA, the CDR3 is TGTGCCAGCGTTGGGAGGAACTATAATTCACCCCTCCACTTT. The chain joins TRBV6-5 to TRBJ1-6, with no clear D. This CDR3 spans 14 amino acids. Between the trimmed V and J ends, which lost 8 bases and 3 bases, there was a span of 11 bases. CDR1 and CDR2 (germline): MNHEY, SVGAGI.

The chain carries TRBV6-4 and TRBJ2-1; 12 bases agree with TRBD2. Trimming took 2 bases from V and 12 from J; bases not matched to a gene: 8. The CDR3 extends over 15 amino acids. Germline CDR1 reads MRHNA; CDR2 reads SNTAGT. CDR3 sequence: CASSDGLAGGRRQFF. DNA of the CDR3: TGTGCCAGCAGTGACGGGCTAGCGGGGGGGCGCAGGCAGTTCTTC.

This chain connects TRBV19 to TRBJ2-7; possibly TRBD1 for D (6 bases). Trimming stripped 5 bases from V and 2 bases from J, with 10 bases between. The CDR3 has 13 amino acids. The V gene's germline CDR1 is LNHDA and CDR2 SQIVND (reference sequence). CDR3: CASSDRHTYEQYF. CDR3 nucleotide sequence: TGTGCCAGTAGTGACAGGCACACCTACGAGCAGTACTTC.

This chain uses TRBV13 with TRBJ2-7; TRBD2 is a possible D gene (6 bases). The length of the CDR3 is 14 residues. Germline CDR1 and CDR2: PRHDT and FYEKMQ (reference sequence). Trimming removed 4 bases from V and 6 bases from J, with 16 bases in between. In nucleotides, the CDR3 is TGTGCCAGCAGCTCCCGTAGCGGCATAGGCGAGCAGTACTTC. It specifies CASSSRSGIGEQYF.

The chain joins TRBV25-1 to TRBJ1-1; D gene uncertain. Trimming removed 3 bases from V and 5 bases from J, with 13 bases in between. Looked up from germline, CDR1 is MGHDK and CDR2 is SYGVNS. This CDR3 is built from 14 residues. CDR3 bases: TGTGCCAGCAGTGAGGGCTGGGGAGGTACTGAAGCTTTCTTT. It translates to CASSEGWGGTEAFF.

The gene calls are TRBV5-1 and TRBJ2-7; a weak D match, TRBD2 (6 bases). The CDR3 consists of 15 residues. The V gene's germline CDR1 is SGHRS and CDR2 YFSETQ. Trimming cost V 3 bases and J 7 bases, with 20 bases left between them. CDR3 coding DNA: TGCGCCAGCAGCTGGCGGGGCCTACGGAGCGATGAGCAGTACTTC. It yields the protein CASSWRGLRSDEQYF. The whole variable domain, filled in from reference TRBV5-1 and TRBJ2-7, reads KAGVTQTPRYLIKTRGQQVTLSCSPISGHRSVSWYQQTPGQGLQFLFEYFSETQRNKGNFPGRFSGRQFSNSRSEMNVSTLELGDSALYLCASSWRGLRSDEQYFGPGTRLTVT.

This clone was detected a few times. V gene TRBV21-1 combines with J gene TRBJ1-1. TRBV21-1 counts as a pseudogene. The CDR3 spans 15 residues. The CDR3 region is CASSKAARGDTEAFF. The CDR3 nucleotides read TGTGCCAGCAGCAAAGCAGCCCGGGGGGACACTGAAGCTTTCTTT.

The chain combines TRBV29-1 with TRBJ1-6; possible D gene TRBD1, 5 bases. The germline V and J ends were trimmed by 6 bases and 12 bases, with 15 bases remaining between them. Germline lookup yields CDR1 SQVTM and CDR2 ANQGSEA. The CDR3 spans 12 residues. CDR3 residues: CSVKRGPGPLHF. The CDR3, as DNA: TGCAGCGTGAAAAGGGGCCCAGGACCCCTCCACTTT.

This clone was picked up one time. The chain recombines TRBV5-1 with TRBJ2-3; TRBD2 matches at 12 bases. J lost 4 bases, V lost 2 bases, and 5 bases had no gene match. This CDR3 comprises 16 residues. Germline CDR1 SGHRS, CDR2 YFSETQ. The CDR3 loop reads CASSLTSGGFSDTQYF. The CDR3 DNA reads as TGCGCCAGCAGCTTAACTAGCGGGGGGTTCTCAGATACGCAGTATTTT.

The CDR3 sequence is CAITGGPGVTDTQYF. CDR3 DNA: TGTGCCATCACCGGGGGTCCCGGTGTGACGGATACGCAGTATTTT. V is TRBV10-3 and J is TRBJ2-3, with D possibly matching TRBD2 (6 bases). The germline gives CDR1 ENHRY, CDR2 SYGVKD. The CDR3 covers 15 residues. V was shortened by 7 bases and J by 6 bases, with 20 bases between the two germline ends.

The rearrangement uses TRBV29-1 and TRBJ1-1; D is possibly TRBD1 (5 bases). This CDR3 has 14 residues. V was trimmed by 3 bases and J by 0 bases, leaving 11 bases between them. Per germline, CDR1 SQVTM and CDR2 ANQGSEA. This CDR3 reads CSVDPLGLNTEAFF. The CDR3 DNA follows: TGCAGCGTTGATCCCCTGGGGCTGAACACTGAAGCTTTCTTT. The variable domain in full, with the rest retrieved from reference TRBV29-1 and TRBJ1-1, is SAVISQKPSRDICQRGTSLTIQCQVDSQVTMMFWYRQQPGQSLTLIATANQGSEATYESGFVIDKFPISRPNLTFSTLTVSNMSPEDSSIYLCSVDPLGLNTEAFFGQGTRLTVV.

The chain uses TRBV6-4 and TRBJ2-3, with a tentative D call TRBD2 (5 bases). Germline V lookup: CDR1 MRHNA, CDR2 SNTAGT. V was cut by 3 bases and J by 4 bases, with 8 bases left in between. This CDR3 comprises 13 residues. For the CDR3, the DNA is TGTGCCAGCAGTGAAAAGGAGGCAGATACGCAGTATTTT. Translation gives CASSEKEADTQYF.

This clone was observed a few times. DNA of the CDR3: TGTGCCAGCAGCCCCAGGGGGGCGTCCTTGAACACTGAAGCTTTCTTT. Amino acid sequence: CASSPRGASLNTEAFF. The chain combines TRBV11-2 with TRBJ1-1; the match to TRBD1 covers 7 bases. The CDR3 length is 16 residues. Germline lookup yields CDR1 SGHAT and CDR2 FQNNGV. J lost 0 bases, V lost 5 bases, and 9 bases had no gene match.

The table lists this clone with a few counts. The chain combines TRBV12-3 or TRBV12-4 with TRBJ1-1, with D uncertain. The CDR3 loop spans 13 amino acids. Trimming took 8 bases from V and 10 from J, leaving 20 bases between them. The CDR3 protein is CASSNPGFRGAFF. The CDR3 DNA sequence: TGTGCCAGCTCGAACCCGGGGTTTCGCGGAGCTTTCTTT.

This chain connects TRBV2 to TRBJ1-1; D unclear. V dropped 6 bases and J dropped 0 bases, with 14 bases sitting between them. Germline CDR1 is SNHLY and CDR2 is FYNNEI. The CDR3 has 15 amino acids. The CDR3 loop is CASREWSNMNTEAFF. Written as DNA, the CDR3 is TGTGCCAGCAGGGAATGGAGCAATATGAACACTGAAGCTTTCTTT.

The chain links TRBV5-4 to TRBJ1-1; no firm D call. The CDR3 consists of 14 residues. V was trimmed by 4 bases and J by 0 bases, leaving 10 bases between them. In germline, CDR1 is SGHNT, CDR2 YYREEE (reference sequence). The CDR3 DNA reads TGTGCCAGCAGCCCCGACACTTTGAACACTGAAGCTTTCTTT. It specifies CASSPDTLNTEAFF.

The CDR3 sequence: CATSSTRPLVIEAFF. Written as DNA, the CDR3 is TGTGCCACCAGCTCGACCCGACCGCTAGTCATTGAAGCTTTCTTT. The V and J genes are TRBV15 and TRBJ1-1; no clear D. V shed 5 bases and J shed 7 bases, with 20 bases lying between them. The length of the CDR3 is 15 residues. Germline V gene sequence: CDR1 LNHNV, CDR2 YYDKDF (reference sequence).

The gene calls are TRBV6-2 or TRBV6-3 and TRBJ2-2, with D unclear. V lost 5 bases to trimming and J lost 2 bases, with 15 bases between them. The CDR3 is made up of 16 amino acids. Germline V CDR1 and CDR2: MNHEY, SVGEGT. CDR3 in amino acids: CASSTLRRINTGELFF. In nucleotides, the CDR3 is TGTGCCAGCAGTACTCTACGGCGGATAAACACCGGGGAGCTGTTTTTT.

The genes are TRBV29-1 and TRBJ1-1, with D tentatively TRBD1 (5 bases). The V and J ends lost 4 bases and 12 bases respectively, with 15 bases between them. The CDR3 spans 11 residues. The germline CDR1 and CDR2 sequences are SQVTM and ANQGSEA. The CDR3 coding sequence is TGCAGCGTTGTTGGCGGGGGAGGGTCTTTCTTT. This encodes CSVVGGGGSFF.

The CDR3 spells CASSVRGGTDTQYF. The CDR3 DNA sequence: TGTGCCAGCAGCGTCCGCGGAGGGACAGATACGCAGTATTTT. J is TRBJ2-3 and V is TRBV9; D perhaps matches TRBD2 (6 bases). The V end lost 2 bases, the J end lost 3 bases, and 10 bases lay between the germline ends. The CDR3 is 14 residues long. CDR1 is SGDLS and CDR2 is YYNGEE in the germline V gene. Filled out from reference TRBV9 and TRBJ2-3, the complete variable domain reads DSGVTQTPKHLITATGQRVTLRCSPRSGDLSVYWYQQSLDQGLQFLIQYYNGEERAKGNILERFSAQQFPDLHSELNLSSLELGDSALYFCASSVRGGTDTQYFGPGTRLTVL.

The chain couples TRBV5-4 to TRBJ2-5; TRBD1 might be the D (7 bases). The germline CDR1 and CDR2 sequences are SGHNT and YYREEE (reference sequence). Trimming stripped 3 bases from V and 4 bases from J, with 13 bases between. The CDR3 totals 14 residues. CDR3 nucleotides: TGTGCCAGCAGCTCCCAGGGGGGTGGAGAGACCCAGTACTTC. As protein: CASSSQGGGETQYF.

The rearrangement uses TRBV19 and TRBJ2-7; TRBD1 matches at 10 bases. There are 14 residues in the CDR3. V dropped 9 bases and J dropped 2; count of bases not matched to a gene: 7. CDR1 is LNHDA, CDR2 SQIVND, per germline (reference sequence). This CDR3 reads CASRGTGVTYEQYF. The CDR3 DNA is TGTGCCAGCCGGGGGACAGGGGTTACCTACGAGCAGTACTTC. Looking up the rest from reference TRBV19 and TRBJ2-7 gives the full variable domain: DGGITQSPKYLFRKEGQNVTLSCEQNLNHDAMYWYRQDPGQGLRLIYYSQIVNDFQKGDIAEGYSVSREKKESFPLTVTSAQKNPTAFYLCASRGTGVTYEQYFGPGTRLTVT.

This chain joins TRBV20-1 and TRBJ2-7; D may be TRBD1 (5 bases). This CDR3 has 14 amino acids. The V and J ends lost 3 bases and 3 bases respectively, with 15 bases between them. Germline V lookup: CDR1 DFQATT, CDR2 SNEGSKA (reference sequence). This CDR3 is CSASPSAQGYEQYF. CDR3 sequence (DNA): TGCAGTGCTAGTCCGTCTGCGCAGGGCTACGAGCAGTACTTC.

This rearrangement joins TRBV5-1 to TRBJ1-1; D uncertain. This CDR3 has 14 amino acids. Per the germline V gene, CDR1 is SGHRS and CDR2 is YFSETQ. V was pared by 5 bases and J by 5 bases, with 16 bases between. Written as DNA, the CDR3 is TGCGCCAGCAGACGGGTTGGAGGGCTGACTGAAGCTTTCTTT. Its translation: CASRRVGGLTEAFF.